Listed below are T cell receptor beta chains from one sample, sequenced in a study of T cells expressing NK-cell markers. From the 5' RACE reads, TCRdb lists one entry per CDR3 protein and no DNA. Recorded for this sample: roughly 380,000 distinct CDR3 sequences. The sequencing input was blood T cells: a sorted CD56 or NKG2C T cell subset, CD4+ or CD8+ T cells, or bulk PBMC T cells (not recorded which). These receptors were obtained from a man between 18 and 69 years old in good health. Each CDR3 is given with its conserved first and last residue.

TRBV6-1	TRBJ2-5	CASSERGGNTGETQYF
TRBV27	TRBJ1-1	CASSAFRGRSTEAFF
TRBV28	TRBJ2-5	CASDITGGHIHQETQYF
TRBV2	TRBJ2-3	CASSVRDPRANTQYF
TRBV3-1	TRBJ2-5	CASSLLETQYF
TRBV12-3/TRBV12-4	TRBJ2-1	CASSFLGLAGNEQFF
TRBV20-1	TRBJ2-7	CSARPSPSPSSSYEQYF
TRBV5-1	TRBJ1-3	CASSLGGSPAGNTIYF
TRBV5-1	TRBJ1-2	CASTRQGDGYTF
TRBV30	TRBJ2-5	CAWSGKGDKETQYF
TRBV7-9	TRBJ1-2	CASSFDRATYGYTF
TRBV4-2	TRBJ1-2	CASSQDLRQHGYTF
TRBV20-1	TRBJ2-5	CSASREIETQYF
TRBV13	TRBJ2-3	CASSFRGAVDTQYF
TRBV11-1	TRBJ1-1	CAVGTGGLPIMNTEAFF
TRBV11-1	TRBJ2-3	CASSLTEDTQYF
TRBV15	TRBJ2-7	CATSSQAGVLSYEQYF
TRBV5-6	TRBJ2-5	CASSLVSVETQYF
TRBV28	TRBJ1-6	CASSLRDSYSPLHF
TRBV5-1	TRBJ2-5	CASSPLAGAGQETQYF
TRBV20-1	TRBJ1-1	CSARGHLGHTEAFF
TRBV27	TRBJ2-1	CASSLLGVAGTSYNEQFF
TRBV5-1	TRBJ1-2	CASSLVPGTVYGYTF
TRBV5-6	TRBJ1-2	CASSLGQGSWGYTF
TRBV12-5	TRBJ1-2	CASGPSVLHTNYGYTF
TRBV6-1	TRBJ1-5	CASSTLRGGVNQPQHF
TRBV21-1	TRBJ2-7	CASSNRDGVTYEQYF
TRBV5-1	TRBJ2-7	CASSLGEGLDEQYF
TRBV2	TRBJ2-2	CASSDWGLAKTGELFF
TRBV6-1	TRBJ2-7	CASIGVSSYEQYF
TRBV5-1	TRBJ2-7	CASSVGGTGGSEQYF
TRBV6-1	TRBJ1-5	CASSKTGGSNQPQHF
TRBV29-1	TRBJ2-7	CSVEVQDRGVGEQYF
TRBV3-1	TRBJ1-2	CASSRDYGYTF
TRBV2	TRBJ2-3	CASSESGYTFTDTQYF
TRBV19	TRBJ1-5	CASSILSMYSNQPQHF
TRBV6-1	TRBJ1-1	CASTNQLRTNTEAFF